The 12 T cell receptor beta chains below come from one sample, sequenced in a study of control samples from healthy donors and cancer patients. Using immunoSEQ multiplex PCR, the repertoire was profiled, and TCRdb retains in-frame clones only, with some absent. The sample has 150,000 to 200,000 clones, approximately 90% seen once. The sequenced sample consisted of blood. The source is a man aged 25 to 40 in good health.

This clone occurred once. The chain is built from TRBV5-6 and TRBJ1-2; a possible D gene is TRBD1 (5 bases). The CDR3 contains 12 residues. Trimming removed 3 bases at V and 7 bases at J, with 10 bases between. From germline, CDR1 is SGHDT and CDR2 YYEEEE. The CDR3 coding sequence is TGTGCCAGCAGCTCGGGGGGAATTGGCTACACCTTC. It codes for CASSSGGIGYTF. The whole variable domain, remainder taken from reference TRBV5-6 and TRBJ1-2, is DAGVTQSPTHLIKTRGQQVTLRCSPKSGHDTVSWYQQALGQGPQFIFQYYEEEERQRGNFPDRFSGHQFPNYSSELNVNALLLGDSALYLCASSSGGIGYTFGSGTRLTVV.

The V gene is TRBV28, the J gene TRBJ1-3; D remains unclear. The V end was cut by 3 bases, the J end by 0 bases, with 18 bases between. CDR3 length: 18 residues. The V gene's germline CDR1 is MDHEN and CDR2 SYDVKM. The CDR3 is CASSFRFLISPSGNTIYF. The CDR3 DNA is TGTGCCAGCAGTTTCAGGTTTCTAATATCACCCTCTGGAAACACCATATATTTT. The full variable domain, its missing parts supplied by reference TRBV28 and TRBJ1-3, is DVKVTQSSRYLVKRTGEKVFLECVQDMDHENMFWYRQDPGLGLRLIYFSYDVKMKEKGDIPEGYSVSREKKERFSLILESASTNQTSMYLCASSFRFLISPSGNTIYFGEGSWLTVV.

The CDR3: CASSMTRRTYEQYF. As DNA, the CDR3 is TGCGCCAGCAGCATGACCCGGAGAACCTACGAGCAGTACTTC. This sequence joins TRBV5-1 and TRBJ2-7; D is unclear. This CDR3 comprises 14 residues. Per germline, CDR1 SGHRS and CDR2 YFSETQ. V gave up 4 bases and J gave up 2 bases, with 13 bases separating them.

The rearrangement links TRBV3-1 (or the pseudogene TRBV3-2) to TRBJ2-6; D uncertain. Per the germline V gene, CDR1 is LGHDT and CDR2 is YNNKEL (reference sequence). V was clipped by 2 bases and J by 0 bases, with 5 bases between them. The CDR3 has 15 residues. DNA of the CDR3: TGTGCCAGCAGCCAACAAAGCTCTGGGGCCAACGTCCTGACTTTC. Its translation: CASSQQSSGANVLTF.

The chain recombines TRBV5-8 with TRBJ2-7, with unresolved D. Trimming pared 3 bases from V and 2 bases from J, leaving 12 bases between. Germline V gene sequence: CDR1 SGHTS, CDR2 YDEGEE. The length of the CDR3 is 14 residues. The CDR3 DNA reads TGTGCCAGCAGCTATGACGCAGTCGCCTACGAGCAGTACTTC. This sequence encodes CASSYDAVAYEQYF.

The chain couples TRBV28 to TRBJ2-4; 9 positions match TRBD2. Germline values: CDR1 MDHEN, CDR2 SYDVKM. The CDR3 is made up of 14 amino acids. Trimming cost V 6 bases and J 6 bases; bases outside gene matches: 6. CDR3 in DNA: TGTGCCAGCAGGGGAGCGGGAGGAGTAAACATTCAGTACTTC. This gives the protein CASRGAGGVNIQYF.

V usage is TRBV7-9 and J usage is TRBJ2-2; D is possibly TRBD2 (6 bases). The CDR3 has 15 residues. CDR1 and CDR2 from the germline V gene are SEHNR and FQNEAQ (reference sequence). V was trimmed by 7 bases and J by 0 bases, leaving 12 bases between them. This chain's CDR3 is CASIGGGANTGELFF. CDR3 DNA sequence: TGTGCCAGCATCGGAGGCGGGGCGAACACCGGGGAGCTGTTTTTT.

This chain links TRBV5-1 with TRBJ2-3; D is perhaps TRBD1 (6 bases). The CDR3 is made up of 15 amino acids. Germline CDR1 and CDR2: SGHRS and YFSETQ. Trimming took off 9 bases at V and 0 bases at J, with 17 bases between the two ends. This CDR3 reads CATGTGTTSTDTQYF. The CDR3, as DNA: TGCGCCACCGGCACAGGGACCACAAGCACAGATACGCAGTATTTT.

J is TRBJ2-4 and V is TRBV5-4; D ambiguous. Germline V gene sequence: CDR1 SGHNT, CDR2 YYREEE (reference sequence). The length of the CDR3 is 14 residues. V shed 2 bases and J shed 0 bases, with 6 bases lying between them. CDR3 residues: CASSFYRAKNIQYF. The CDR3 nucleotides read TGTGCCAGCAGCTTTTACAGAGCCAAAAACATTCAGTACTTC.

V is TRBV11-3 and J is TRBJ1-1; no firm D call. Between the trimmed V and J ends, which lost 3 bases and 1 base, there was a span of 6 bases. The length of the CDR3 is 13 residues. CDR1 is SGHNT and CDR2 is YENEEA in the germline V gene. DNA of the CDR3: TGTGCCAGCAGCTTCGGGGAGAACACTGAAGCTTTCTTT. Translation gives CASSFGENTEAFF.

The chain is built from TRBV4-1 and TRBJ1-1; possibly TRBD1 for D (6 bases). The V and J ends lost 1 base and 1 base respectively, with 7 bases between them. This CDR3 is built from 14 residues. Germline-derived CDR1 and CDR2 are MGHRA and YSYEKL. CDR3: CASSQGDKNTEAFF. In DNA form, the CDR3 reads TGCGCCAGCAGCCAAGGGGACAAGAACACTGAAGCTTTCTTT.

The chain recombines TRBV20-1 with TRBJ1-1, with D unresolved. The V end lost 5 bases, the J end lost 6 bases, and 10 bases lay between the germline ends. The CDR3 runs to 11 residues. The germline CDR1 and CDR2 sequences are DFQATT and SNEGSKA (reference sequence). The CDR3 reads CSAVTIAEAFF. The CDR3 nucleotides are TGCAGTGCTGTGACAATCGCTGAAGCTTTCTTT.